These 8 T cell receptor beta chains were all obtained from the same sample, sequenced in a study of blood T cell repertoires in COVID-19. Produced via immunoSEQ multiplex PCR; TCRdb's table is partial and in-frame only. The sample holds 200,000 or so clones; around 80% are singletons and the top ten take 5.1%. Material for sequencing was peripheral blood. The source is a human donor in a cohort sampled during active COVID-19.

This clone was seen a single time. V gene TRBV7-3 combines with J gene TRBJ1-2; 8 nucleotides agree with TRBD1. The germline gives CDR1 SGHTA, CDR2 FQGTGA. This CDR3 comprises 15 residues. With 2 bases clipped from V and 6 bases from J, the junction kept 8 bases outside the gene matches. The CDR3 region has the DNA TGTGCCAGCAGCTTACCGGACAGGGAAGGGGATGGCTACACCTTC. This encodes CASSLPDREGDGYTF.

V gene TRBV9 combines with J gene TRBJ2-7; TRBD2 might be the D (6 bases). The germline V gene encodes CDR1 SGDLS and CDR2 YYNGEE. V lost 0 bases, J lost 2 bases, and 9 bases lay in between. This CDR3 contains 14 residues. As DNA, the CDR3 is TGTGCCAGCAGCGTAGGGAGGGCTCCCTACGAGCAGTACTTC. This gives the protein CASSVGRAPYEQYF.

The rearrangement links TRBV9 to TRBJ1-6; 8 bases fit TRBD1. Trimming at V came to 7 bases and at J to 8 bases, leaving 11 bases not matched to a gene. CDR3 size: 15 residues. The germline V gene encodes CDR1 SGDLS and CDR2 YYNGEE. The CDR3 region is CASGETPQGDSPLHF. The DNA of the CDR3 is TGTGCCAGCGGCGAGACCCCACAGGGGGATTCACCCCTCCACTTT.

The chain has TRBV28 and TRBJ2-7; 10 bases map to TRBD1. CDR3 size: 15 residues. The V gene end was trimmed by 5 bases and the J gene end by 2 bases; junction bases not matched to a gene: 6. Germline V gene sequence: CDR1 MDHEN, CDR2 SYDVKM. This CDR3 is CASSQVGTGAYEQYF. The CDR3 bases are TGTGCCAGCAGTCAGGTCGGGACAGGGGCCTACGAGCAGTACTTC. Together with reference TRBV28 and TRBJ2-7, the CDR3 gives the full variable domain: DVKVTQSSRYLVKRTGEKVFLECVQDMDHENMFWYRQDPGLGLRLIYFSYDVKMKEKGDIPEGYSVSREKKERFSLILESASTNQTSMYLCASSQVGTGAYEQYFGPGTRLTVT.

This clone was counted once. At one of its ends the junction is not consistent with the germline gene, which may arise from a read error. The V gene is TRBV6-5, the J gene TRBJ1-1; 8 nucleotides line up with TRBD1. The CDR3 totals 16 residues. Per the germline V gene, CDR1 is MNHEY and CDR2 is SVGAGI. This chain's CDR3 is CASTYSQGAYDTEAFF. CDR3 DNA: TGTGCCAGCACTTACTCCCAGGGGGCCTATGACACTGAAGCTTTCTTT.

This clone was counted between two and nine times. Distinct nucleotide sequences in the sample also encode this CDR3. The J gene is TRBJ1-2, the V gene TRBV9, with unresolved D. Germline CDR1 reads SGDLS; CDR2 reads YYNGEE. The CDR3 has 12 amino acids. Trimming shortened V by 3 bases and J by 6 bases, and 9 bases separated the two germline ends. The CDR3 loop reads CASSAGDHGYTF. In DNA form, the CDR3 reads TGTGCCAGCAGCGCGGGAGATCATGGCTACACCTTC.

This chain joins TRBV4-2 and TRBJ1-6; 8 nucleotides line up with TRBD1. V was pared by 0 bases and J by 7 bases, with 5 bases of the junction left unmatched. Germline CDR1 LGHNA, CDR2 YNFKEQ. The CDR3 covers 16 residues. The CDR3 coding sequence is TGTGCCAGCAGCCAAGATCCAGGGGGCTCCAATTCACCCCTCCACTTT. This codes for CASSQDPGGSNSPLHF.

This rearrangement joins TRBV3-1 (or the pseudogene TRBV3-2) to TRBJ2-7, with 12 bases lining up with TRBD2. CDR1 is LGHDT and CDR2 is YNNKEL in the germline V gene (reference sequence). After removal of 1 base from V and 2 bases from J, the junction contained 9 bases not matched to a gene. The CDR3 is made up of 18 amino acids. CDR3 loop: CASSQGSSGRAGTYEQYF. CDR3 bases: TGTGCCAGCAGCCAAGGGTCTAGCGGGAGGGCCGGGACCTACGAGCAGTACTTC.